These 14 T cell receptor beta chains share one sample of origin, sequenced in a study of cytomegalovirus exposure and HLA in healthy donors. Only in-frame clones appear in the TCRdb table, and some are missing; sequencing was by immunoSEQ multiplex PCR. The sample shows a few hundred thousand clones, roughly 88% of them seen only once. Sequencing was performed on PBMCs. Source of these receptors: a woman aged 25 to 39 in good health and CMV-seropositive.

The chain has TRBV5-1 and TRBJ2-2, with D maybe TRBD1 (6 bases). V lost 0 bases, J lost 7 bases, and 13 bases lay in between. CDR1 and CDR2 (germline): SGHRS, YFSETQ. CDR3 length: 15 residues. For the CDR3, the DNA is TGCGCCAGCAGCTTGGAGGCACAGGGTATCGGGGAGCTGTTTTTT. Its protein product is CASSLEAQGIGELFF.

The CDR3 nucleotides are TGCAGTGCTCGGGACTACGGGGAGCAGTTCTTC. Amino acid sequence: CSARDYGEQFF. This sequence joins TRBV20-1 and TRBJ2-1; 7 bases are a match to TRBD2. V lost 5 bases, J lost 10 bases, and 5 bases stayed unmatched. Per the germline V gene, CDR1 is DFQATT and CDR2 is SNEGSKA (reference sequence). This CDR3 comprises 11 residues.

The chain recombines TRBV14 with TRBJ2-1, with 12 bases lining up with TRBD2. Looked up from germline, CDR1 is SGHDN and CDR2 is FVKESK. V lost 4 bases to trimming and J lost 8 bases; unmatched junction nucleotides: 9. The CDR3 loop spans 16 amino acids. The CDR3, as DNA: TGTGCCAGCAGCCCCCGCGGACTAGCGGGAAAGGATGAGCAGTTCTTC. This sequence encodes CASSPRGLAGKDEQFF.

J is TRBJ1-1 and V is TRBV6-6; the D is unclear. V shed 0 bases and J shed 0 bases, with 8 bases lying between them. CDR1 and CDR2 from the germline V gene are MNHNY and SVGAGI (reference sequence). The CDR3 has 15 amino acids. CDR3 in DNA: TGTGCCAGCAGTTACTCGAACACCCTGAACACTGAAGCTTTCTTT. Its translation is CASSYSNTLNTEAFF.

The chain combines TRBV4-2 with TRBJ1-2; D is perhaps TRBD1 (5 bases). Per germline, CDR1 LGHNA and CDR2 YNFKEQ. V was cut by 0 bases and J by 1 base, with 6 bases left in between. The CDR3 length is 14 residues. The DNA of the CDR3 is TGTGCCAGCAGCCAAGACAGGGATAACTATGGCTACACCTTC. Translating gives CASSQDRDNYGYTF.

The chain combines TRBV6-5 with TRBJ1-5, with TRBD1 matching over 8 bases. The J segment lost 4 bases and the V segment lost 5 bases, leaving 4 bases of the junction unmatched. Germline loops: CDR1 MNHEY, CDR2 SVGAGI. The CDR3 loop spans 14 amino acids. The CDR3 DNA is TGTGCCAGCAGTACGAACAGGGGGAATCAGCCCCAGCATTTT. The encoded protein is CASSTNRGNQPQHF.

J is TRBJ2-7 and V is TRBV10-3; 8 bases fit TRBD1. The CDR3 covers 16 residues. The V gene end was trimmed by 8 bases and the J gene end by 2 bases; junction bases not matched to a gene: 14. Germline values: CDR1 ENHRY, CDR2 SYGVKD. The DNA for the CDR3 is TGTGCCATCGGCGACCCTGACAGGGGAATTCCCTACGAGCAGTACTTC. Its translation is CAIGDPDRGIPYEQYF.

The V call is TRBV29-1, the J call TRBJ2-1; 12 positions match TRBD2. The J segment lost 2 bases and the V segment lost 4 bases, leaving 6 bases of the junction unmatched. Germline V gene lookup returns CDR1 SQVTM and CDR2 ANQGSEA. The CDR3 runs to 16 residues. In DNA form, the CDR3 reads TGCAGCGTTGGAGGACTAGCGGGGTTAACCTACAATGAGCAGTTCTTC. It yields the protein CSVGGLAGLTYNEQFF.

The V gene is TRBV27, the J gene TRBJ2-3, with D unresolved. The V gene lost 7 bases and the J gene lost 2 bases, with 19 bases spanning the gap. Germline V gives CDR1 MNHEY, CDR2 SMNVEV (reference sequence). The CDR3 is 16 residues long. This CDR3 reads CASIPRAPLDTDTQYF. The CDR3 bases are TGTGCCAGCATCCCTCGAGCACCCCTTGACACAGATACGCAGTATTTT.

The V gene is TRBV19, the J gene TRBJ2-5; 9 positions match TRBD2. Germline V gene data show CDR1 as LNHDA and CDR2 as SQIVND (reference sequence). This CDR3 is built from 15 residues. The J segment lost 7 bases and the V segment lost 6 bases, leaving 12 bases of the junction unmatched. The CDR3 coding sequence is TGTGCCAGTAGCAGAGCTAGCGGGGAGCCCCTGACCCAGTACTTC. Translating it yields CASSRASGEPLTQYF.

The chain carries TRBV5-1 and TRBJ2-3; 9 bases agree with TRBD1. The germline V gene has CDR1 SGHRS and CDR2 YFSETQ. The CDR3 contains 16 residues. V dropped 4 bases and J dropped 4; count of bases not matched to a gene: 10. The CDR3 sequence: CASSGLDRGSPDTQYF. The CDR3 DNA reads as TGCGCCAGCAGCGGATTGGACAGGGGAAGCCCAGATACGCAGTATTTT.

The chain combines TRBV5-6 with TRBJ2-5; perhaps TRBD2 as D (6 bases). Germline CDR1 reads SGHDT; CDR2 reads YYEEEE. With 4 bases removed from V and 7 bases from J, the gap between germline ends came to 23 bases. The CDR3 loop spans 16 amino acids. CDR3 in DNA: TGTGCCAGCAGCCCGACCGTGGCGGGGCCCGGCGCGACCCAGTACTTC. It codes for CASSPTVAGPGATQYF.

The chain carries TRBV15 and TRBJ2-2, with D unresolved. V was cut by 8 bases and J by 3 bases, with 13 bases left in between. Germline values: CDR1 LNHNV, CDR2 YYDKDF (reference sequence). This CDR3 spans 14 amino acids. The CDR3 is CATGRSPDTGELFF. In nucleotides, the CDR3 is TGTGCCACCGGTCGGAGTCCGGACACCGGGGAGCTGTTTTTT. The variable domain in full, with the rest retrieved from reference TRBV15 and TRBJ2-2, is DAMVIQNPRYQVTQFGKPVTLSCSQTLNHNVMYWYQQKSSQAPKLLFHYYDKDFNNEADTPDNFQSRRPNTSFCFLDIRSPGLGDTAMYLCATGRSPDTGELFFGEGSRLTVL.

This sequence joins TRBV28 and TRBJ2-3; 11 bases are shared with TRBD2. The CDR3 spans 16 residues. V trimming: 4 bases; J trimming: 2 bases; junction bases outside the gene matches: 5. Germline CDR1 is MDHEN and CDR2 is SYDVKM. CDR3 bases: TGTGCCAGCAGTTCCGGGACTAGCGGAAACACAGATACGCAGTATTTT. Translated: CASSSGTSGNTDTQYF.